These T cell receptor beta chains were read from a single sample in a study of CD8 T cells in Susac syndrome. TCRdb recomputed calls from the immunoSEQ multiplex PCR reads with MiXCR, one row per CDR3 protein. This sample has around 50,000 distinct CDR3 sequences, with 85% to 95% found just once. Sequenced material: CD8+ T cells from PBMCs. The receptors were gathered from a human donor in good health. The CDR3 runs from the conserved cysteine through the conserved F or W. A D gene is named only where the DNA matches it firmly. Expanded clones are given a class, and other clones once, few, many or no size at all.

v_call	d_call	j_call	clone_size	cdr3_aa	cdr3_nt
TRBV11-2	TRBD1	TRBJ2-7	-	CASSSGTGAYEQYF	TGTGCCAGCAGCTCCGGGACAGGCGCCTACGAGCAGTACTTC
TRBV27	TRBD2	TRBJ2-7	few	CASRLAGAPYEQYF	TGTGCCAGCCGCTTAGCGGGAGCCCCCTACGAGCAGTACTTC
TRBV29-1	-	TRBJ2-7	-	CSVETLGVNSYEQYF	TGCAGCGTTGAAACGCTGGGAGTCAACAGCTACGAGCAGTACTTC
TRBV18	TRBD1	TRBJ1-1	-	CAGPGGKNTEAFF	TGTGCCGGTCCAGGGGGCAAAAACACTGAAGCTTTCTTT
TRBV5-1	-	TRBJ2-1	-	CASSPLTSRVWDDEQFF	TGCGCCAGCAGCCCACTAACTAGCCGAGTTTGGGACGATGAGCAGTTCTTC
TRBV29-1	-	TRBJ1-5	-	CSAQGTGSNQPQHF	TGCAGCGCTCAAGGCACAGGTAGCAATCAGCCCCAGCATTTT
TRBV12-5	-	TRBJ2-6	-	CASGLAYRATGANVLTF	TGTGCTAGTGGTTTGGCGTACAGGGCAACTGGGGCCAACGTCCTGACTTTC
TRBV21-1	-	TRBJ1-1	-	CASRRQIMNTEAFF	TGTGCCAGCAGGAGACAGATCATGAACACTGAAGCTTTCTTT
TRBV5-6	-	TRBJ2-1	-	CASSSSGRLGQFF	TGTGCCAGCAGCTCAAGCGGGCGCCTTGGGCAGTTCTTC
TRBV29-1	TRBD1	TRBJ1-1	-	CSVEWVGRGPRTEAFF	TGCAGCGTTGAATGGGTGGGGAGGGGGCCGAGGACTGAAGCTTTCTTT
TRBV29-1	-	TRBJ2-7	-	CSVEVRDLPGAYEQYF	TGCAGCGTTGAAGTAAGGGACCTCCCCGGGGCCTACGAGCAGTACTTC
TRBV4-1	TRBD1	TRBJ2-7	once	CASSQSGTGAIYEQYF	TGCGCCAGCAGCCAATCCGGGACAGGGGCAATCTACGAGCAGTACTTC
TRBV6-1	TRBD1	TRBJ2-5	-	CASSLTGGEETQYF	TGTGCCAGCAGCCTCACAGGGGGAGAAGAGACCCAGTACTTC
TRBV16	TRBD1	TRBJ1-2	-	CASSPTGQVDYGYTF	TGTGCCAGCAGCCCTACGGGACAGGTGGACTATGGCTACACCTTC
TRBV19	TRBD2	TRBJ2-3	-	CASMTSGSFADTQYF	TGTGCCAGCATGACTAGCGGGAGTTTTGCAGATACGCAGTATTTT
TRBV3-1	-	TRBJ2-7	-	CASSLGPEGSYEQYF	TGTGCCAGCAGTCTAGGGCCCGAAGGCTCCTACGAGCAGTACTTC